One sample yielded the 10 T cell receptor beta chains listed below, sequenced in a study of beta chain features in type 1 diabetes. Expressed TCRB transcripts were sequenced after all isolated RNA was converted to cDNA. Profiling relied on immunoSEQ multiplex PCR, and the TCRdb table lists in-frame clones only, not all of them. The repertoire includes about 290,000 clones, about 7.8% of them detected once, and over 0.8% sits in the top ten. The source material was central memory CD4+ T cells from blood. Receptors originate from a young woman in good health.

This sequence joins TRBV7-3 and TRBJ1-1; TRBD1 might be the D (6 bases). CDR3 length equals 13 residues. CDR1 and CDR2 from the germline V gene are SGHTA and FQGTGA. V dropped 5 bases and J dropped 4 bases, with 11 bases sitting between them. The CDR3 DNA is TGTGCCAGCAGCACACAGGGAACCACTGAAGCTTTCTTT. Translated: CASSTQGTTEAFF.

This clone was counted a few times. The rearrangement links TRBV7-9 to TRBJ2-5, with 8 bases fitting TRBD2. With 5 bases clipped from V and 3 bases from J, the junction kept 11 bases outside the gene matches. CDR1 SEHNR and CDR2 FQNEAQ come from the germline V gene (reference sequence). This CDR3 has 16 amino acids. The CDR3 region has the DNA TGTGCCAGCAGCGAGGGTCTGGGACTAGGGAAAGAGACCCAGTACTTC. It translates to CASSEGLGLGKETQYF. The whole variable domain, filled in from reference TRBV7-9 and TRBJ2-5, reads DTGVSQNPRHKITKRGQNVTFRCDPISEHNRLYWYRQTLGQGPEFLTYFQNEAQLEKSRLLSDRFSAERPKGSFSTLEIQRTEQGDSAMYLCASSEGLGLGKETQYFGPGTRLLVL.

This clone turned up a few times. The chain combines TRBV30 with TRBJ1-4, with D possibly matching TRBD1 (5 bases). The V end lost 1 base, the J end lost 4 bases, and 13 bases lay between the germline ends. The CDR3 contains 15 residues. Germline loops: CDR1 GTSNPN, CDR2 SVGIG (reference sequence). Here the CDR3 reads CAWSGIDSLNEKLFF. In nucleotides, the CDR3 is TGTGCCTGGAGTGGTATCGACAGCCTTAATGAAAAACTGTTTTTT.

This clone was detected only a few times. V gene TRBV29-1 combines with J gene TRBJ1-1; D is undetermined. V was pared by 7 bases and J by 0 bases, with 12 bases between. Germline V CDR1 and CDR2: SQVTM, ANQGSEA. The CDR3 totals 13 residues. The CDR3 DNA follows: TGCAGCGCCCTCCCGTCAGTGAACACTGAAGCTTTCTTT. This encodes CSALPSVNTEAFF.

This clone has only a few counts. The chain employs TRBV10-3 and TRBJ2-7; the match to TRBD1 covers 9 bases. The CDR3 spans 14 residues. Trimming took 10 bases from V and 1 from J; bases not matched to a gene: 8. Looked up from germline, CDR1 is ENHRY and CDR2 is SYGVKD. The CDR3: CATQTGGSSYEQYV. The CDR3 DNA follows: TGTGCCACCCAGACAGGGGGTAGTTCCTACGAGCAGTACGTC.

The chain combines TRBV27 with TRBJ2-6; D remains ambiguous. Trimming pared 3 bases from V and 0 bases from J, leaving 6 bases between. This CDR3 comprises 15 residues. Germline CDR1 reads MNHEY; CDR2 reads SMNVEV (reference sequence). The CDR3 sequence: CASSFVSSGANVLTF. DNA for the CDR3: TGTGCCAGCAGTTTCGTTAGCTCTGGGGCCAACGTCCTGACTTTC.

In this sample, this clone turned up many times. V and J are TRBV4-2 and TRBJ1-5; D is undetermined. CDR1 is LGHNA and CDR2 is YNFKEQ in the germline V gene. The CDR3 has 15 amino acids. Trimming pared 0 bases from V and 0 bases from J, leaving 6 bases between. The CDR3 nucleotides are TGTGCCAGCAGCCAAGATCGACGTAGCAATCAGCCCCAGCATTTT. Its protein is CASSQDRRSNQPQHF.

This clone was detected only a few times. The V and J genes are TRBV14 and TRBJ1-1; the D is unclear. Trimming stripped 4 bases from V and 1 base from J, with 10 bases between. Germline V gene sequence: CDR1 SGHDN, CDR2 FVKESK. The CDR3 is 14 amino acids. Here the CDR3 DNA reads TGTGCCAGCAGCCCCAGGTTGGGGAACACTGAAGCTTTCTTT. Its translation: CASSPRLGNTEAFF.

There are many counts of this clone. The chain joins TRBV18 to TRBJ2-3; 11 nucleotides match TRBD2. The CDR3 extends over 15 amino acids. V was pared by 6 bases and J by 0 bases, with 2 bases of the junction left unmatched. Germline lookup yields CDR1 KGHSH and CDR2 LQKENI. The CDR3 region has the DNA TGTGCCAGCTCGGGACTAGCGGCTAGCACAGATACGCAGTATTTT. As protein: CASSGLAASTDTQYF.

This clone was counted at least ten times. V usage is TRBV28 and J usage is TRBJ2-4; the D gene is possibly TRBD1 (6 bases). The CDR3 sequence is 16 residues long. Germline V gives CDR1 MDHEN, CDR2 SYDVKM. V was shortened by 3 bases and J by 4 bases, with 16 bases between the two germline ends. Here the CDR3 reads CASSFAGLGGKNIQYF. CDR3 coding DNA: TGTGCCAGCAGTTTTGCAGGGTTAGGGGGTAAAAACATTCAGTACTTC.